The entry below describes one T cell receptor (beta chain). What it binds is unknown. This CDR3 region has 14 residues. Germline CDR1 LNHDA, CDR2 SQIVND (reference sequence). Trimming stripped 4 bases from V and 4 bases from J, with 11 bases between. The second PCR ran roughly 7 to 11 cycles with a sample-barcoded 5' primer and J-beta primers. Carrying 12 random nucleotides, a template-switch adaptor labeled each individual cDNA molecule. Each CDR3 protein gets one entry after TCRdb re-called the 5' RACE reads with MiXCR. The repertoire includes roughly 1,000,000 distinct CDR3 sequences, approximately 25% of them detected once, and approximately 0.71% sits in the top ten. The data stem from a study of blood T cells in healthy people across ages. The study's findings and limits: Any conclusive comparison of naive versus antigen-experienced cells was prevented by using unsorted PBMCs. Both higher diversity and more naive CD4+ cells marked long-lived donors when set against aged donors.

Another study also made use of these data, one on T cells of mothers and their children. That source reports: Slightly higher, non-significant overlap characterized related mother-child pairs relative to unrelated pairs.

J is TRBJ1-3 and V is TRBV19, with D perhaps TRBD1 (5 bases). The TCR originated in a girl aged 2 to 9 in good health. The sample was blood. CDR3 sequence: CASSTTGYGNTIYF. The CDR3, as DNA: TGTGCCAGTAGTACCACAGGATACGGAAACACCATATATTTT.